A selection of T cell receptor beta chains follows, all from one sample in a study of vaccination effects on CD4 cells after COVID-19. Antigens for these TCRs are unknown. Repertoires were generated with immunoSEQ multiplex PCR, while TCRdb's copy carries only in-frame clones and drops some. The sample has tens of thousands of clones, 74% seen once. The sequencing used CD4+ T cells from PBMCs cultured with HCoV-OC43 spike peptides, collected after COVID-19 vaccination. The receptors here all came from a human donor who received a COVID-19 vaccine. The conserved cysteine and the conserved F or W are not part of the CDR3 here. Each record gives: J gene, D gene, V gene, CDR3 protein. A D gene is named only where the DNA matches it firmly.

TRBJ2-7,-,TRBV4-1,ASSQGTTYEQY
TRBJ1-1,-,TRBV3-1/TRBV3-2,ASSQVVLSSTEAF
TRBJ1-3,-,TRBV9,ASSVGSIAGNTIY
TRBJ2-2,-,TRBV5-4,ASSFRGTGELF
TRBJ2-7,-,TRBV14,ASSPISWDMTYEQY
TRBJ1-1,TRBD1,TRBV28,ASMTGVNTEAF
TRBJ2-1,-,TRBV7-2,ASSLTVYSYNEQF
TRBJ1-1,-,TRBV3-1/TRBV3-2,ASSQDTRTEAF
TRBJ1-1,-,TRBV7-2,ASSLAGTQNTEAF
TRBJ1-2,-,TRBV28,ASSTTPDNYGYT
TRBJ2-7,TRBD1,TRBV7-9,ASSESGTGSYEQY
TRBJ2-5,TRBD2,TRBV20-1,SASDTSGGPRTQY
TRBJ2-7,TRBD1,TRBV6-6,ASNLGQGNEQY
TRBJ1-6,-,TRBV27,ASSSRLPSFGNSPLH
TRBJ2-5,TRBD2,TRBV7-6,ASSDSSGGGGETQY
TRBJ2-7,TRBD1,TRBV27,ASSLSDRGPGYEQY
TRBJ1-3,TRBD1,TRBV3-1/TRBV3-2,ASSTRQGEGNTIY
TRBJ1-4,-,TRBV4-2,ASSQDNREDEKLF
TRBJ1-4,TRBD1,TRBV3-1/TRBV3-2,ASSQGRGKTNEKLF
TRBJ2-5,-,TRBV7-9,ASSLRASGKILRRETQY
TRBJ1-1,TRBD1,TRBV6-6,ASRSTGGLSEAF
TRBJ1-2,-,TRBV9,ASSVRQANYGYT
TRBJ1-1,-,TRBV10-1,ASSVGRTAEAF
TRBJ2-7,-,TRBV5-1,ASSPDGFGGEQY
TRBJ2-1,-,TRBV24-1,ATSDSWTTESSYNEQF
TRBJ1-3,-,TRBV7-8,ASSLMDLSTSGNTIY
TRBJ1-1,-,TRBV5-4,ASSSDQGRGSTEAF
TRBJ2-3,TRBD1,TRBV7-9,ASSTGQGKDTQY
TRBJ1-1,-,TRBV29-1,SVELGPTEAF
TRBJ2-4,TRBD2,TRBV19,ASSILAGGGIQY
TRBJ2-5,-,TRBV7-2,ASSLAATGQETQY
TRBJ2-1,-,TRBV3-1/TRBV3-2,ASSHLDGITYNEQF
TRBJ1-3,-,TRBV19,ASSILNSGNTIY
TRBJ2-7,-,TRBV6-5,ASAPRGDEQY
TRBJ2-1,TRBD2,TRBV10-3,AISLGLAGGANEQF
TRBJ1-6,-,TRBV4-1,ASSHRGGYNSPLH
TRBJ1-2,-,TRBV29-1,SVGRGYGYT
TRBJ2-7,-,TRBV7-8,ASRGPLEQY
TRBJ1-2,TRBD1,TRBV18,ASSPTTGTGGSGYT
TRBJ2-7,-,TRBV3-1/TRBV3-2,ASSQVHEQY
TRBJ2-1,-,TRBV19,ASSWEGGAGYNEQF
TRBJ1-3,TRBD1,TRBV11-3,ASSLEGTAGNTIY
TRBJ2-2,TRBD1,TRBV19,ASSIARLTGSTGELF
TRBJ2-1,-,TRBV10-3,AITQVEGNEQF
TRBJ1-3,-,TRBV9,ASSVEGSGNTIY
TRBJ1-1,-,TRBV5-6,ASRLHKSVNTEAF
TRBJ2-1,TRBD2,TRBV7-6,ASSLVLRGGRGNEQF
TRBJ1-6,TRBD1,TRBV27,ASSLNRQGAGNSPLH
TRBJ1-1,-,TRBV6-5,ASSSGYAEAF
TRBJ2-2,-,TRBV14,ASSQDSPWGDMRTGELF
TRBJ2-3,TRBD2,TRBV27,ASSFRTSDSTQY
TRBJ2-5,-,TRBV6-4,ASSPEGGLETQY
TRBJ2-7,-,TRBV5-1,ASSDTYEQY
TRBJ1-5,-,TRBV13,ASSLGINQPQH
TRBJ2-2,-,TRBV5-4,ASSAPPGEGTGELF
TRBJ1-3,-,TRBV19,ATASQILRFSGNTIY
TRBJ2-2,-,TRBV3-1/TRBV3-2,ASSRGGYFYGELF
TRBJ2-1,TRBD1,TRBV5-4,ASSSGTAGPNEQF
TRBJ1-5,-,TRBV5-8,ASSPRKPQH